This T cell receptor beta chain was captured in a study of cytomegalovirus exposure and HLA in healthy donors. Study results and limitations: It was likely that a cluster of highly shared sequence variants was a sequencing artifact. Reportedly, diagnosis of cytomegalovirus status by the classifier showed high specificity and sensitivity. The authors later linked a missense DCLRE1C variant to TCR beta V- and J-gene trimming.

PCR employed 60 Vbeta and 13 Jbeta primers. Measured with immunoSEQ multiplex PCR; TCRdb has only the in-frame clones, and not every one. The sample contains 150,000 to 200,000 clones, roughly 80% of which appear only once. Only a few counts were recorded for this clone. The antigen is not known. This receptor was taken from a woman aged 18-29 years in good health and CMV-seronegative. Sample: PBMCs.

The CDR3 DNA follows: TGCGCCAGCAGCTTGGGACGGAGCGGGAGTTACGAGCAGTACTTC. Translated, it gives CASSLGRSGSYEQYF. The rearrangement joins TRBV5-1 to TRBJ2-7; TRBD2 matches 8 bases. V lost 0 bases to trimming and J lost 4 bases; unmatched junction nucleotides: 6. CDR1 and CDR2 (germline): SGHRS, YFSETQ. The CDR3 spans 15 residues.